This T cell receptor beta chain derives from a study of T cell repertoires in cytomegalovirus infection (dated by TCRdb to the late 2010s). For context, the study as a whole: Recently identified HLA-C-restricted CMV epitopes, whose presentation resists viral immunomodulation, were targeted by peptide stimulations together with well-studied HLA-B-restricted epitopes. Because public TCR beta signatures pointed to carriage of CMV infection together with the matching HLA type, the HLA type of each donor mattered for the analysis.

This clonotype was observed at least ten times. Its recognized antigen is unknown. Base qualities are not provided; no much larger clone lies one nucleotide away. The CDR1 and CDR2 encoded by the germline V gene are ENHRY and SYGVKD. Reading from cysteine to valine, the CDR3 counts 14 amino acids. Only CDR3 DNA remains: 42 bases, in frame from the first base. Trimming takes 10 bases off V and 0 bases off J; junction bases not matched to a gene: 9. The reads were generated on an Illumina HiSeq 1500. Starting from the raw public reads, TCRdb applied fastp trimming at Q25, assembled clones with MiXCR and retained in-frame beta chains. Each CDR3 protein appears once, grouped with its most common genes and DNA. The sample yields 310,000 or so distinct CDR3 sequences; 20% to 25% were counted once. Approximately 12% of the sample rests with the top ten. The sample's treatment or condition label, decoded: in vitro stimulation with specific CMV peptide epitopes to enrich CMV-specific T cells.

General conclusions and limits of the study: The ex vivo response was dominated by HLA-C-restricted CMV-specific TCR beta clonotypes, which also provided the single most frequent clonotype in two of eight donors. In both this cohort and an independent cohort of 352 donors, the cumulative frequency of public TCR beta family members distinguished carriers of CMV infection plus the relevant HLA type.

The TCR was taken from a human donor in good health (CMV status not recorded). Some clones in this sample may be carry-over from other donors' samples. The source material was cultured PBMCs, sampled from culture after CMV antigen stimulation. The chain joins TRBV10-3 to TRBJ2-7; 7 of the junction bases match TRBD1. The encoded CDR3 is CATADRPSSYEQYV. The sequenced DNA: TGTGCCACCGCGGACAGGCCGAGCTCCTACGAGCAGTACGTC.